The 32 T cell receptor beta chains listed next were all sequenced from one sample in a study of PD-L1 blockade in urothelial cancer. This table comes from immunoSEQ multiplex PCR, and its TCRdb copy is limited to in-frame clones, with some not included. The sample consists of tens of thousands of clones, around 80% of them appearing once. The sequences come from PBMCs, collected around atezolizumab (anti-PD-L1) treatment. The receptors shown here come from a man between 65 and 79 years old with urothelial cancer.

The rearrangement uses TRBV11-3 and TRBJ2-2; 7 bases match TRBD1. Germline CDR1 SGHNT, CDR2 YENEEA. Trimming took 5 bases from V and 5 from J; bases not matched to a gene: 8. This CDR3 contains 15 residues. CDR3 protein: CASSKQGIGTGELFF. The CDR3 DNA sequence: TGTGCCAGCAGCAAACAGGGGATTGGAACCGGGGAGCTGTTTTTT.

The chain has TRBV5-6 and TRBJ1-2; the match to TRBD1 covers 8 bases. Per germline, CDR1 SGHDT and CDR2 YYEEEE. This CDR3 is built from 15 residues. The V and J ends lost 2 bases and 5 bases, in that order; junction bases with no gene match: 8. CDR3 in amino acids: CASSFWTGIIYGYTF. As DNA, the CDR3 is TGTGCCAGCAGCTTCTGGACAGGGATAATATATGGCTACACCTTC. Full variable domain (outside the CDR3, taken from reference TRBV5-6 and TRBJ1-2): DAGVTQSPTHLIKTRGQQVTLRCSPKSGHDTVSWYQQALGQGPQFIFQYYEEEERQRGNFPDRFSGHQFPNYSSELNVNALLLGDSALYLCASSFWTGIIYGYTFGSGTRLTVV.

The chain has TRBV9 and TRBJ2-3; 9 bases line up with TRBD2. Germline V CDR1 and CDR2: SGDLS, YYNGEE. This CDR3 region has 16 residues. Trimming removed 1 base from V and 2 bases from J; junction bases left unmatched: 5. The CDR3: CASSVTSGGTTDTQYF. The CDR3 DNA follows: TGTGCCAGCAGCGTAACCAGCGGGGGGACCACAGATACGCAGTATTTT.

This clone has a single count. The CDR3 DNA sequence: TGTGCCAGCAGCTTCTCCTTAGGACAGGGCGATGGCTACACCTTC. Protein sequence: CASSFSLGQGDGYTF. J is TRBJ1-2 and V is TRBV6-5; the match to TRBD1 covers 8 bases. This CDR3 region has 15 residues. The germline V gene has CDR1 MNHEY and CDR2 SVGAGI. The J segment lost 6 bases and the V segment lost 6 bases, leaving 12 bases of the junction unmatched.

This clone was counted a few times. The rearrangement uses TRBV5-1 and TRBJ1-1; the D gene is possibly TRBD1 (5 bases). The CDR3 covers 14 residues. CDR1 is SGHRS, CDR2 YFSETQ, per germline. V lost 0 bases, J lost 3 bases, and 9 bases lay in between. The CDR3 here is CASSLEGGDTEAFF. CDR3 bases: TGCGCCAGCAGCTTGGAGGGAGGGGACACTGAAGCTTTCTTT.

The chain carries TRBV6-5 and TRBJ1-2; D remains unclear. The CDR3 is 11 residues long. The germline V gene has CDR1 MNHEY and CDR2 SVGAGI. The V end was cut by 6 bases, the J end by 8 bases, with 10 bases between. The CDR3 DNA reads TGTGCCAGCAGCCCAACCCGGGGCTACACCTTC. Protein product: CASSPTRGYTF.

This chain joins TRBV13 and TRBJ2-1; 8 nucleotides agree with TRBD2. Germline values: CDR1 PRHDT, CDR2 FYEKMQ (reference sequence). J lost 5 bases, V lost 10 bases, and 10 bases had no gene match. This CDR3 has 14 residues. The CDR3 DNA sequence: TGTGCCACCACTAGCGGCGTGTCGGACAATGAGCAGTTCTTC. This gives the protein CATTSGVSDNEQFF.

The chain combines TRBV19 with TRBJ2-3; 9 positions match TRBD2. The CDR3 length is 16 residues. Germline V gives CDR1 LNHDA, CDR2 SQIVND (reference sequence). After removal of 0 bases from V and 1 base from J, the junction contained 2 bases not matched to a gene. CDR3 nucleotides: TGTGCCAGTAGTATAGATGGCGGGGGGGGCACAGATACGCAGTATTTT. This codes for CASSIDGGGGTDTQYF.

The chain uses TRBV5-6 and TRBJ2-7, with 13 bases that match TRBD2. The germline V gene has CDR1 SGHDT and CDR2 YYEEEE. The CDR3 runs 16 residues. With 3 bases clipped from V and 3 bases from J, the junction kept 6 bases outside the gene matches. In DNA form, the CDR3 reads TGTGCCAGCAGCTCTGGACTAGCGGGGGATCGCTACGAGCAGTACTTC. The encoded protein is CASSSGLAGDRYEQYF. Full variable domain (missing parts from reference TRBV5-6 and TRBJ2-7): DAGVTQSPTHLIKTRGQQVTLRCSPKSGHDTVSWYQQALGQGPQFIFQYYEEEERQRGNFPDRFSGHQFPNYSSELNVNALLLGDSALYLCASSSGLAGDRYEQYFGPGTRLTVT.

This clone was observed a handful of times. The chain couples TRBV5-1 to TRBJ2-6; the D gene is possibly TRBD2 (6 bases). Germline loops: CDR1 SGHRS, CDR2 YFSETQ. This CDR3 comprises 20 residues. Trimming took off 4 bases at V and 0 bases at J, with 23 bases between the two ends. CDR3 DNA: TGCGCCAGCAGCACTAGCCGCGGTGGCAGCCCAAACTCTGGGGCCAACGTCCTGACTTTC. This translates into CASSTSRGGSPNSGANVLTF.

The count of this clone is one. The chain combines TRBV5-6 with TRBJ1-2, with D perhaps TRBD1 (6 bases). This CDR3 contains 15 residues. The V end lost 1 base, the J end lost 4 bases, and 14 bases lay between the germline ends. Germline lookup yields CDR1 SGHDT and CDR2 YYEEEE. The chain's CDR3 is CASSLSPDSIYGYTF. The CDR3, as DNA: TGTGCCAGCAGCTTGTCGCCGGACAGTATCTATGGCTACACCTTC.

The rearrangement joins TRBV9 to TRBJ2-3, with D possibly being TRBD1 (6 bases). V lost 4 bases and J lost 3, with 21 bases in between. Germline V lookup: CDR1 SGDLS, CDR2 YYNGEE. This CDR3 is built from 17 residues. CDR3 region: CASSPTTGHRGTDTQYF. The CDR3 region has the DNA TGTGCCAGCAGCCCGACAACGGGACATCGTGGAACAGATACGCAGTATTTT.

As DNA, the CDR3 is TGTGCCAGCAGCATAATCCGCCGACAGGGGCGTCCCTACGAGCAGTACTTC. As protein: CASSIIRRQGRPYEQYF. This sequence joins TRBV11-2 and TRBJ2-7; 8 nucleotides match TRBD1. CDR3 size: 17 residues. Losses at the gene ends were 5 bases for V and 2 bases for J; bases not matched to a gene: 14. Germline CDR1 is SGHAT and CDR2 is FQNNGV.

V is TRBV5-1 and J is TRBJ2-1, with 8 nucleotides matching TRBD2. CDR1 is SGHRS and CDR2 is YFSETQ in the germline V gene. Trimming cost V 3 bases and J 0 bases; bases outside gene matches: 2. The length of the CDR3 is 15 residues. CDR3 protein: CASSSGGSSYNEQFF. The CDR3 coding sequence is TGCGCCAGCAGCTCGGGGGGGAGCTCCTACAATGAGCAGTTCTTC.

The V and J genes are TRBV11-2 and TRBJ1-4; a possible D gene is TRBD1 (5 bases). V was pared by 3 bases and J by 7 bases, with 18 bases between. This CDR3 has 16 amino acids. From germline, CDR1 is SGHAT and CDR2 FQNNGV. DNA of the CDR3: TGTGCCAGCAGCTTTACACTCAGGGAAGGTGGTGAAAAACTGTTTTTT. It is translated as CASSFTLREGGEKLFF. Looking up the rest from reference TRBV11-2 and TRBJ1-4 gives the full variable domain: EAGVAQSPRYKIIEKRQSVAFWCNPISGHATLYWYQQILGQGPKLLIQFQNNGVVDDSQLPKDRFSAERLKGVDSTLKIQPAKLEDSAVYLCASSFTLREGGEKLFFGSGTQLSVL.

This clone was observed a few times. The V and J genes are TRBV6-5 and TRBJ1-5; TRBD1 might be the D (6 bases). CDR1 MNHEY and CDR2 SVGAGI come from the germline V gene. This CDR3 comprises 14 residues. Trimming shortened V by 2 bases and J by 9 bases, and 14 bases separated the two germline ends. CDR3: CASSYKQGTWPQHF. DNA for the CDR3: TGTGCCAGCAGTTACAAACAAGGGACATGGCCCCAGCATTTT.

The rearrangement links TRBV5-1 to TRBJ2-1; 9 bases are a match to TRBD1. J lost 4 bases, V lost 3 bases, and 5 bases had no gene match. This CDR3 spans 15 amino acids. CDR1 and CDR2 (germline): SGHRS, YFSETQ. The CDR3 DNA reads TGCGCCAGCAGCTCTTACAGGGGGCCGTACAATGAGCAGTTCTTC. Translation gives CASSSYRGPYNEQFF.

The chain recombines TRBV6-5 with TRBJ2-1; TRBD2 matches 11 bases. The CDR3 covers 15 residues. Germline V gives CDR1 MNHEY, CDR2 SVGAGI. The junction had 9 bases not matched to a gene; V was cut back by 8 bases and J by 6 bases. The CDR3 nucleotides are TGTGCCAGCCTCCCGGGACTAGCGGAGTTCAATGAGCAGTTCTTC. This sequence encodes CASLPGLAEFNEQFF.

This chain links TRBV30 with TRBJ2-7, with D maybe TRBD1 (6 bases). This CDR3 is built from 14 residues. The V end lost 0 bases, the J end lost 5 bases, and 14 bases lay between the germline ends. Germline assignment: CDR1 GTSNPN and CDR2 SVGIG (reference sequence). The CDR3 loop is CAWSVRNRVNEQYF. The CDR3 DNA sequence: TGTGCCTGGAGTGTACGGAACAGGGTTAACGAGCAGTACTTC.

This clone has more than one count but fewer than ten. This chain connects TRBV29-1 to TRBJ2-7, with D possibly matching TRBD1 (6 bases). Germline V gene sequence: CDR1 SQVTM, CDR2 ANQGSEA. Trimming removed 3 bases from V and 0 bases from J, with 12 bases in between. This CDR3 spans 14 amino acids. The CDR3: CSVETGQSSYEQYF. CDR3 nucleotide sequence: TGCAGCGTTGAGACCGGACAGAGCTCCTACGAGCAGTACTTC.

This chain uses TRBV6-1 with TRBJ2-2; possibly TRBD2 for D (6 bases). With 3 bases removed from V and 1 base from J, the gap between germline ends came to 9 bases. The CDR3 spans 15 residues. Germline CDR1 reads MNHNS; CDR2 reads SASEGT. The CDR3 protein is CASSEVGRNTGELFF. CDR3 DNA sequence: TGTGCCAGCAGTGAGGTCGGGAGGAACACCGGGGAGCTGTTTTTT.

The chain joins TRBV6-4 to TRBJ1-3, with 7 bases identical to TRBD1. Germline-derived CDR1 and CDR2 are MRHNA and SNTAGT. V gave up 0 bases and J gave up 0 bases; unmatched junction bases: 11. The CDR3 is 19 amino acids. CDR3 coding DNA: TGTGCCAGCAGTGACTCGGTGAGGGGGCGTCCCACCTCTGGAAACACCATATATTTT. It specifies CASSDSVRGRPTSGNTIYF.

A few counts support this clone. This chain uses TRBV19 with TRBJ1-2; 10 nucleotides line up with TRBD1. This CDR3 region has 14 residues. V lost 5 bases and J lost 2; bases outside the gene matches: 2. In germline, CDR1 is LNHDA, CDR2 SQIVND (reference sequence). The CDR3 is CASSAGQGNYGYTF. CDR3 DNA sequence: TGTGCCAGTAGTGCGGGACAGGGGAACTATGGCTACACCTTC.

The rearrangement joins TRBV27 to TRBJ2-7; the match to TRBD1 covers 12 bases. V was pared by 8 bases and J by 3 bases, with 2 bases of the junction left unmatched. Germline V CDR1 and CDR2: MNHEY, SMNVEV (reference sequence). CDR3 length: 13 residues. This CDR3 is CASGDRGLYEQYF. The CDR3 DNA reads as TGTGCCAGCGGGGACAGGGGGCTCTACGAGCAGTACTTC.

To note about this clone: Other DNA sequences from this sample encode an identical CDR3 as well. This rearrangement joins TRBV5-1 to TRBJ2-1; 8 nucleotides line up with TRBD1. CDR3 length equals 15 residues. Germline CDR1 and CDR2: SGHRS and YFSETQ. The trim removed 4 bases at V and 4 bases at J, leaving 7 bases unmatched. The CDR3 DNA reads TGCGCCAGCAGCCAAGGACAGGGACCGTACAATGAGCAGTTCTTC. The encoded protein is CASSQGQGPYNEQFF.

V usage is TRBV4-3 and J usage is TRBJ1-3; D possibly corresponds to TRBD1 (6 bases). Trimming shortened V by 0 bases and J by 6 bases, and 18 bases separated the two germline ends. The CDR3 is made up of 17 amino acids. The V gene's germline CDR1 is LGHNA and CDR2 YSLEER. CDR3 protein: CASSQDGSRGVENTIYF. CDR3 coding DNA: TGCGCCAGCAGCCAAGATGGATCCAGGGGTGTAGAAAACACCATATATTTT.

The chain employs TRBV30 and TRBJ2-1; weak D call: TRBD1 (5 bases). CDR3 length: 12 amino acids. Germline loops: CDR1 GTSNPN, CDR2 SVGIG (reference sequence). V shed 3 bases and J shed 9 bases, with 12 bases lying between them. CDR3 protein: CAWSNRGLEQFF. The DNA for the CDR3 is TGTGCCTGGAGCAATAGGGGTCTTGAGCAGTTCTTC. Based on the CDR3 plus reference TRBV30 and TRBJ2-1, the full variable domain is SQTIHQWPATLVQPVGSPLSLECTVEGTSNPNLYWYRQAAGRGLQLLFYSVGIGQISSEVPQNLSASRPQDRQFILSSKKLLLSDSGFYLCAWSNRGLEQFFGPGTRLTVL.

This chain links TRBV5-6 with TRBJ1-2; no definite D call. The CDR3 sequence is 14 residues long. V was cut by 0 bases and J by 14 bases, with 20 bases left in between. CDR1 and CDR2 from the germline V gene are SGHDT and YYEEEE. This chain's CDR3 is CASSLGTSTPVRTF. Written as DNA, the CDR3 is TGTGCCAGCAGCTTGGGCACCTCCACCCCGGTGAGGACCTTC.

The genes are TRBV5-1 and TRBJ2-5; TRBD2 matches at 10 bases. J lost 5 bases, V lost 3 bases, and 10 bases had no gene match. This CDR3 has 16 residues. Germline CDR1 and CDR2: SGHRS and YFSETQ. The DNA of the CDR3 is TGCGCCAGCAGCTCGCTCCTAGCGGGAGCTGGGGAGACCCAGTACTTC. Translated, it gives CASSSLLAGAGETQYF.

The chain has TRBV11-1 and TRBJ2-1, with 12 bases lining up with TRBD2. The germline V gene encodes CDR1 SGHAT and CDR2 FQDESV (reference sequence). The CDR3 is 17 residues long. Trimming took 5 bases from V and 3 from J; bases not matched to a gene: 8. CDR3 bases: TGTGCCAGCAGCCCTAGCGGGGGGGCGTCAGTCTACAATGAGCAGTTCTTC. Encoded protein: CASSPSGGASVYNEQFF.

This clone was counted a few times. Here the CDR3 reads CASSLTQGGPLHF. The CDR3 DNA reads as TGTGCCAGCAGCTTAACACAGGGGGGACCCCTCCACTTT. This chain links TRBV7-9 with TRBJ1-6, with 8 bases lining up with TRBD1. CDR1 and CDR2 (germline): SEHNR, FQNEAQ (reference sequence). This CDR3 has 13 residues. J was trimmed by 12 bases and V by 2 bases; bases with no gene match: 3.

The chain is built from TRBV7-8 and TRBJ1-1, with no clear D. CDR1 SGHVS and CDR2 FQNEAQ come from the germline V gene. Trimming pared 2 bases from V and 2 bases from J, leaving 12 bases between. There are 15 residues in the CDR3. CDR3 amino acids: CASSLREGSNTEAFF. DNA of the CDR3: TGTGCCAGCAGCTTAAGAGAGGGATCCAACACTGAAGCTTTCTTT.